This T cell receptor beta chain derives from a study of T cell repertoires in cytomegalovirus infection. Study summary: Matching HLA type and CMV infection were both indicated by public TCR beta signatures.

Study-level points and caveats: The cumulative frequency of public TCR beta families identified carriers of CMV plus the relevant HLA.

The CDR3 runs to 13 residues. V lost 6 bases and J lost 6; bases outside the gene matches: 5. A single record per CDR3 protein comes from TCRdb applying MiXCR to the reads. This table holds some 350,000 distinct CDR3 sequences, roughly 20% found once. This clonotype was counted between two and nine times. Its cognate antigen is unknown. Sample: PBMCs. The chain employs TRBV12-3 or TRBV12-4 and TRBJ1-5; 7 nucleotides line up with TRBD1. This clonotype originated in a human donor in good health (CMV status not recorded). Some clones in this sample may be carry-over from other donors' samples. For the CDR3, the DNA is TGTGCCAGCAGATCCCAGGGGGGTCAGCCCCAGCATTTT. Translation: CASRSQGGQPQHF.